A selection of T cell receptor beta chains follows, all from one sample in a study of blood T cell repertoires in COVID-19. The repertoire was sequenced with immunoSEQ multiplex PCR; TCRdb's copy has only in-frame clones and lacks some. The repertoire holds under 250,000 clones, with about nine tenths as singletons. Material for sequencing was peripheral blood. These receptors all come from a man in his 60s who had recovered from COVID-19. Both conserved end residues are part of each CDR3. The D gene is left open where the match is weak. For some rows the clone size is stated as once, few or many, or as a class when expanded; others skip it.

clone_size	v_call	d_call	j_call	cdr3_aa	cdr3_nt
NA	TRBV6-1	NA	TRBJ1-1	CASSETGPTEAFF	TGTGCCAGCAGTGAAACAGGGCCCACTGAAGCTTTCTTT
NA	TRBV28	TRBD1	TRBJ2-2	CASSSGGFAGELFF	TGTGCCAGCAGTTCAGGGGGCTTCGCCGGGGAGCTGTTTTTT
NA	TRBV30	TRBD1	TRBJ1-5	CAWSDRTGFRQPQHF	TGTGCCTGGAGTGATAGGACAGGGTTCAGGCAGCCCCAGCATTTT
NA	TRBV5-1	NA	TRBJ1-6	CASSPEGGSPLHF	TGCGCCAGCAGCCCCGAAGGGGGTTCACCCCTCCACTTT
NA	TRBV7-2	TRBD2	TRBJ2-1	CASSASGAILGEQFF	TGTGCCAGCAGCGCTAGCGGGGCCATACTGGGGGAGCAGTTCTTC
once	TRBV5-1	NA	TRBJ1-2	CASSLGQDYYGYTF	TGCGCCAGCAGCTTGGGACAGGACTACTATGGCTACACCTTC
NA	TRBV2	TRBD1	TRBJ1-5	CATAGQGIRQPQHF	TGTGCCACCGCCGGACAGGGGATCAGGCAGCCCCAGCATTTT
NA	TRBV11-2	TRBD1	TRBJ2-7	CASSLNPGTAYEQYF	TGTGCCAGCAGCTTAAACCCCGGGACAGCCTACGAGCAGTACTTC
NA	TRBV5-1	NA	TRBJ2-1	CASSLGASSYNEQFF	TGCGCCAGCAGCTTGGGGGCCAGCTCCTACAATGAGCAGTTCTTC
NA	TRBV12-5	TRBD1	TRBJ1-2	CASTGGNYGYTF	TGTGCTAGTACAGGGGGTAACTATGGCTACACCTTC
NA	TRBV3-1/TRBV3-2	NA	TRBJ2-7	CASKGGVYEQYF	TGTGCCAGCAAAGGAGGGGTCTACGAGCAGTACTTC
NA	TRBV6-6	TRBD1	TRBJ2-7	CASSRTGGRYEQYF	TGTGCCAGCTCAAGGACAGGGGGCAGGTACGAGCAGTACTTC
NA	TRBV4-3	TRBD2	TRBJ2-1	CASSPLAGEPNEQFF	TGCGCCAGCAGCCCACTAGCGGGCGAGCCAAATGAGCAGTTCTTC
NA	TRBV5-4	TRBD1	TRBJ1-4	CASSPGDRGGEKLFF	TGTGCCAGCAGTCCTGGGGACAGGGGAGGTGAAAAACTGTTTTTT
NA	TRBV11-1	NA	TRBJ1-2	CASSPDTSFNYGYTF	TGTGCCAGCAGCCCCGACACATCATTTAACTATGGCTACACCTTC
NA	TRBV6-5	NA	TRBJ2-5	CASQSGRTSQETQYF	TGTGCCAGCCAAAGCGGGCGGACCAGCCAAGAGACCCAGTACTTC
many	TRBV6-5	NA	TRBJ1-5	CGAGDNQPQHF	TGTGGAGCGGGGGACAATCAGCCCCAGCATTTT
NA	TRBV5-5	TRBD1	TRBJ1-5	CASSIGQGASGPQHF	TGTGCCAGCAGCATTGGACAGGGGGCCTCAGGGCCCCAGCATTTT
NA	TRBV11-2	NA	TRBJ1-2	CASSLVGGERYGYTF	TGTGCCAGCAGCTTAGTTGGGGGGGAACGCTATGGCTACACCTTC
NA	TRBV10-3	NA	TRBJ2-1	CAISESSGRGPYNEQFF	TGTGCCATCAGTGAGTCGTCGGGGCGGGGCCCTTACAATGAGCAGTTCTTC
NA	TRBV2	NA	TRBJ1-4	CASSEWLHEKLFF	TGTGCCAGCAGTGAATGGCTCCATGAAAAACTGTTTTTT
NA	TRBV18	NA	TRBJ1-3	CASQGTGNTIYF	TGTGCCAGCCAGGGGACTGGAAACACCATATATTTT
NA	TRBV10-3	NA	TRBJ1-3	CAISEILSGNTIYF	TGTGCCATCAGTGAAATCCTCTCTGGAAACACCATATATTTT
NA	TRBV6-2/TRBV6-3	TRBD1	TRBJ1-5	CASSSYRGAQPQHF	TGTGCCAGCAGTTCATACAGGGGCGCTCAGCCCCAGCATTTT
NA	TRBV4-3	TRBD1	TRBJ2-3	CASSQEWDRGDTQYF	TGCGCCAGCAGCCAAGAATGGGACAGGGGAGATACGCAGTATTTT
NA	TRBV29-1	TRBD2	TRBJ2-7	CSVEDGTSGLSYEQYF	TGCAGCGTTGAAGATGGGACTAGCGGCTTATCCTACGAGCAGTACTTC
NA	TRBV23-1	TRBD1	TRBJ1-2	CASSQRTGAGYGYTF	TGCGCCAGCAGTCAAAGGACAGGGGCCGGCTATGGCTACACCTTC
NA	TRBV28	NA	TRBJ1-5	CASSLGGALPQHF	TGTGCCAGCAGTTTAGGAGGGGCCCTTCCCCAGCATTTT
NA	TRBV18	NA	TRBJ1-2	CASSPGRFQEGNYGYTF	TGTGCCAGCTCACCAGGGAGATTTCAAGAGGGAAACTATGGCTACACCTTC
NA	TRBV7-9	TRBD1	TRBJ1-5	CASSLGQASFNQPQHF	TGTGCCAGCAGCCTCGGACAGGCCTCTTTCAATCAGCCCCAGCATTTT
NA	TRBV7-7	NA	TRBJ2-3	CASSPRRPTPGDTQYF	TGTGCTAGCAGCCCCCGTAGGCCTACCCCAGGAGATACGCAGTATTTT
NA	TRBV2	TRBD1	TRBJ1-4	CASSPADRAGEKLFF	TGTGCCAGCAGCCCCGCGGACAGGGCAGGGGAAAAACTGTTTTTT
NA	TRBV19	TRBD1	TRBJ2-2	CASSIGQANTGELFF	TGTGCCAGTAGTATCGGACAGGCTAACACCGGGGAGCTGTTTTTT
once	TRBV12-5	NA	TRBJ1-5	CASGPEGGNQPQHF	TGTGCTAGTGGCCCTGAGGGTGGGAATCAGCCCCAGCATTTT
NA	TRBV7-3	TRBD2	TRBJ2-1	CASSLLAGGPREQFF	TGTGCCAGCAGCTTGCTAGCGGGAGGGCCGAGGGAGCAGTTCTTC
NA	TRBV3-1/TRBV3-2	NA	TRBJ1-4	CASSQDREEKLFF	TGTGCCAGCAGCCAAGATAGAGAAGAAAAACTGTTTTTT